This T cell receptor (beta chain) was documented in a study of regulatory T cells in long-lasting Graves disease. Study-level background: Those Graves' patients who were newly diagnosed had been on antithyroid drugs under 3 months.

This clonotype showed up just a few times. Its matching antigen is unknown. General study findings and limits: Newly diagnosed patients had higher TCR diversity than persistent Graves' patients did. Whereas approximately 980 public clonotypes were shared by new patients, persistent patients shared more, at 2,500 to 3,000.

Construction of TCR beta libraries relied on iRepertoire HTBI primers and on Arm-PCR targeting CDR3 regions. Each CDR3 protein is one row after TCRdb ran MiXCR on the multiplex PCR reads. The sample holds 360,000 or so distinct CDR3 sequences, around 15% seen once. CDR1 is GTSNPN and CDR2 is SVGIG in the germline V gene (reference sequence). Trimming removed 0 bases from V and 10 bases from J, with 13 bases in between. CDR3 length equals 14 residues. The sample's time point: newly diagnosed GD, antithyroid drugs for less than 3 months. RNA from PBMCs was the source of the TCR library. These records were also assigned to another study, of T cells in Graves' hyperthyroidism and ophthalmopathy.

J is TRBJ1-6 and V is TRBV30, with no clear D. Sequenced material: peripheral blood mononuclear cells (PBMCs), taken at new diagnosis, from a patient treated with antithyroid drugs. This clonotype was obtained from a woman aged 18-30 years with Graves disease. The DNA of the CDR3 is TGTGCCTGGAGTGTACGGCGGGGAGTCTCACCCCTCCACTTT. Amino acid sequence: CAWSVRRGVSPLHF.